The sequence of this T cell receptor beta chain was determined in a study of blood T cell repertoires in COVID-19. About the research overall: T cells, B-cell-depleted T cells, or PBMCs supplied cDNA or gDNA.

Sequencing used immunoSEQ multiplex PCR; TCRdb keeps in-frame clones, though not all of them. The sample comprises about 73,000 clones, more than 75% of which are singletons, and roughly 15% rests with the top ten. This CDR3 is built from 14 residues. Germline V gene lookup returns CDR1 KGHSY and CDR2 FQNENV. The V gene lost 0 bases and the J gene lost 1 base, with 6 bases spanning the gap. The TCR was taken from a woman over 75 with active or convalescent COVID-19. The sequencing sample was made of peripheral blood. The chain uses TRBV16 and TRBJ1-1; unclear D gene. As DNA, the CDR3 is TGTGCCAGCAGCCAATCGAATAGGAACACTGAAGCTTTCTTT. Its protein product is CASSQSNRNTEAFF.